Following are 25 T cell receptor beta chains from one sample sequenced in a study. TCRdb re-called the RT-PCR reads with MiXCR, one entry per CDR3 protein. There are about 700,000 distinct CDR3 sequences in the sample; about 14% occur only once, and about 3.6% lies in the top ten. Specimen: memory CD4+ T cells from blood. These receptors were collected from a female donor in good health, serving as a healthy control.

This clonotype was counted a few times. The rearrangement uses TRBV5-1 and TRBJ2-5, with TRBD2 matching over 10 bases. CDR1 is SGHRS, CDR2 YFSETQ, per germline. V trimming: 0 bases; J trimming: 4 bases; junction bases outside the gene matches: 9. This CDR3 is 17 amino acids long. The CDR3 is CASSLAWLAGEGETQYF. CDR3 DNA: TGCGCCAGCAGCTTGGCCTGGCTAGCGGGAGAAGGAGAGACCCAGTACTTC.

This clonotype was seen repeatedly, ten times or more. The chain joins TRBV20-1 to TRBJ2-3; 7 bases match TRBD1. Germline V gene lookup returns CDR1 DFQATT and CDR2 SNEGSKA (reference sequence). Losses at the gene ends were 1 base for V and 3 bases for J; bases not matched to a gene: 7. CDR3 size: 15 residues. The CDR3 region has the DNA TGCAGTGCTAGAGGGCCAGGGGGAAATACAGATACGCAGTATTTT. Its translation: CSARGPGGNTDTQYF.

The chain is built from TRBV18 and TRBJ2-3; 7 nucleotides line up with TRBD1. V lost 3 bases, J lost 2 bases, and 5 bases stayed unmatched. The CDR3 covers 15 residues. Germline loops: CDR1 KGHSH, CDR2 LQKENI. The CDR3 region has the DNA TGTGCCAGCTCACCTGGGACAGAGCTCACAGATACGCAGTATTTT. As protein: CASSPGTELTDTQYF.

The chain combines TRBV7-2 with TRBJ2-4; 8 bases align to TRBD2. Germline V lookup: CDR1 SGHTA, CDR2 FQGNSA. V lost 2 bases, J lost 0 bases, and 9 bases stayed unmatched. This CDR3 spans 18 amino acids. The DNA for the CDR3 is TGTGCCAGCAGCTTAAGTATCGCAAGCGGGAGAGCCAAAAACATTCAGTACTTC. Its protein is CASSLSIASGRAKNIQYF. The full variable domain, rest sourced from reference TRBV7-2 and TRBJ2-4, is GAGVSQSPSNKVTEKGKDVELRCDPISGHTALYWYRQSLGQGLEFLIYFQGNSAPDKSGLPSDRFSAERTGGSVSTLTIQRTQQEDSAVYLCASSLSIASGRAKNIQYFGAGTRLSVL.

V is TRBV12-3 or TRBV12-4 and J is TRBJ2-1; D remains unclear. CDR3 length: 13 amino acids. Between the trimmed V and J ends, which lost 5 bases and 7 bases, there was a span of 12 bases. The CDR3 protein is CASSATRRNEQFF. The CDR3 DNA reads as TGTGCCAGCAGTGCCACCCGGAGAAATGAGCAGTTCTTC.

This clonotype was seen repeatedly, ten times or more. The rearrangement joins TRBV20-1 to TRBJ2-7; no clear D. The V end lost 3 bases, the J end lost 6 bases, and 9 bases lay between the germline ends. This CDR3 is 11 amino acids long. Germline V lookup: CDR1 DFQATT, CDR2 SNEGSKA (reference sequence). The chain's CDR3 is CSASVDREQYF. The CDR3 coding sequence is TGCAGTGCTAGTGTTGACCGCGAGCAGTACTTC.

This clonotype was detected a few times. For the CDR3, the DNA is TGTGCCAGCAGCTTAACCGGGACAGGGGGCGATTCACCCCTCCACTTT. It specifies CASSLTGTGGDSPLHF. This chain uses TRBV11-2 with TRBJ1-6, with 12 bases matching TRBD1. From germline, CDR1 is SGHAT and CDR2 FQNNGV. V was pared by 2 bases and J by 8 bases, with 4 bases of the junction left unmatched. The CDR3 length is 16 residues.

This clonotype occurred a few times. The CDR3 reads CASSQGTDEAFF. As DNA, the CDR3 is TGTGCCAGCAGCCAAGGGACAGATGAAGCTTTCTTT. The chain has TRBV7-3 and TRBJ1-1; 7 bases match TRBD1. CDR1 and CDR2 from the germline V gene are SGHTA and FQGTGA. The CDR3 is 12 residues long. With 5 bases clipped from V and 7 bases from J, the junction kept 4 bases outside the gene matches.

This clonotype occurred a few times. V gene TRBV6-2 or TRBV6-3 combines with J gene TRBJ2-4; 12 bases line up with TRBD2. CDR1 MNHEY and CDR2 SVGEGT come from the germline V gene. The CDR3 is 15 amino acids. With V trimmed by 4 bases and J by 7 bases, 5 bases remained unmatched. The CDR3, as DNA: TGTGCCAGCAGTTGGACTAGCGGGACGGGCAACATTCAGTACTTC. Protein sequence: CASSWTSGTGNIQYF.

There are a few counts of this clonotype. J is TRBJ2-7 and V is TRBV7-9, with a possible D match to TRBD2 (5 bases). This CDR3 is built from 16 residues. V shed 8 bases and J shed 2 bases, with 22 bases lying between them. Germline V gene data show CDR1 as SEHNR and CDR2 as FQNEAQ (reference sequence). CDR3 loop: CASRAEGTAAAYEQYF. The CDR3 DNA reads as TGTGCCAGCCGCGCCGAGGGAACAGCCGCAGCCTACGAGCAGTACTTC.

This sequence joins TRBV7-9 and TRBJ2-5, with D possibly matching TRBD2 (5 bases). From germline, CDR1 is SEHNR and CDR2 FQNEAQ (reference sequence). This CDR3 comprises 14 residues. The V gene lost 5 bases and the J gene lost 4 bases, with 14 bases spanning the gap. The CDR3 sequence is CASSPGLEGETQYF. The CDR3, as DNA: TGTGCCAGCAGCCCCGGGCTAGAGGGAGAGACCCAGTACTTC.

J is TRBJ1-3 and V is TRBV28, with 8 positions matching TRBD1. Germline assignment: CDR1 MDHEN and CDR2 SYDVKM. CDR3 size: 17 residues. The ends lost 5 bases at V and 4 bases at J; junction bases unmatched: 13. In nucleotides, the CDR3 is TGTGCCAGCAGTCCGCCCCAGGGGGCATCGGTGGGAAACACCATATATTTT. It translates to CASSPPQGASVGNTIYF.

This clonotype has at least ten counts. The chain's CDR3 is CASSMQERETDTQYF. The DNA for the CDR3 is TGCGCCAGCAGCATGCAGGAGCGGGAGACGGATACGCAGTATTTT. The rearrangement links TRBV5-1 to TRBJ2-3; TRBD2 agrees at 8 bases. The CDR3 totals 15 residues. The junction had 10 bases not matched to a gene; V was cut back by 4 bases and J by 6 bases. The germline gives CDR1 SGHRS, CDR2 YFSETQ.

The genes are TRBV6-5 and TRBJ2-7; 14 bases map to TRBD2. V shed 4 bases, J shed 2 bases, and the junction held 16 bases outside the gene matches. Germline values: CDR1 MNHEY, CDR2 SVGAGI. The CDR3 consists of 20 residues. The DNA of the CDR3 is TGTGCCAGCAGTTTTAAAGGGACTAGCGGGAGAGGTTTTACGGCCTACGAGCAGTACTTC. Translating gives CASSFKGTSGRGFTAYEQYF.

This clonotype was seen repeatedly, ten times or more. The CDR3 coding sequence is TGTGCCAGCAGCTTAGAGGGTGCGGCGTCACCCCTCCACTTT. Translation gives CASSLEGAASPLHF. The chain recombines TRBV7-2 with TRBJ1-6; D call uncertain. Germline V gene lookup returns CDR1 SGHTA and CDR2 FQGNSA. This CDR3 region has 14 residues. The V end lost 1 base, the J end lost 10 bases, and 11 bases lay between the germline ends.

V gene TRBV24-1 combines with J gene TRBJ1-2; D not certain. CDR1 is KGHDR, CDR2 SFDVKD, per germline. CDR3 length: 14 residues. Between the trimmed V and J ends, which lost 0 bases and 5 bases, there was a span of 9 bases. This CDR3 is CATSDLGQTYGYTF. CDR3 coding DNA: TGTGCCACCAGTGATTTGGGGCAGACGTATGGCTACACCTTC.

The rearrangement joins TRBV7-2 to TRBJ1-1; D is unresolved. CDR3 length: 14 residues. In germline, CDR1 is SGHTA, CDR2 FQGNSA. V lost 5 bases to trimming and J lost 1 base, with 11 bases between them. The CDR3, as DNA: TGTGCCAGCAGCCACCGGACGGAGAACACTGAAGCTTTCTTT. This translates into CASSHRTENTEAFF.

In its sample, this clonotype was seen many times. The chain joins TRBV12-3 or TRBV12-4 to TRBJ2-2, with TRBD2 matching 12 bases. The CDR3 covers 17 residues. Germline trimming cut 7 bases from V and 4 bases from J; bases unmatched to any gene: 10. For the CDR3, the DNA is TGTGCCAGCACCCTGACTAGCGGGAGAGGGGGCACCGGGGAGCTGTTTTTT. Its protein product is CASTLTSGRGGTGELFF.

This clonotype was counted many times. The chain employs TRBV5-1 and TRBJ1-1; 7 nucleotides line up with TRBD1. Germline assignment: CDR1 SGHRS and CDR2 YFSETQ. After removal of 0 bases from V and 4 bases from J, the junction contained 3 bases not matched to a gene. The CDR3 is 14 amino acids. The CDR3, as DNA: TGCGCCAGCAGCTTGGTTCCAGGGGGCACTGAAGCTTTCTTT. As protein: CASSLVPGGTEAFF.

The chain links TRBV9 to TRBJ2-3; 9 positions agree with TRBD1. Looked up from germline, CDR1 is SGDLS and CDR2 is YYNGEE. The CDR3 totals 15 residues. The V and J ends lost 3 bases and 5 bases, in that order; junction bases with no gene match: 7. DNA of the CDR3: TGTGCCAGCAGCGCTTGGGACAGGGTTGTAGATACGCAGTATTTT. Amino acids: CASSAWDRVVDTQYF.

This clonotype was seen a handful of times. This chain connects TRBV20-1 to TRBJ2-3; perhaps TRBD2 as D (5 bases). Trimming shortened V by 3 bases and J by 0 bases, and 10 bases separated the two germline ends. This CDR3 is built from 14 residues. Germline V gene sequence: CDR1 DFQATT, CDR2 SNEGSKA (reference sequence). The CDR3 spells CSASGRVSTDTQYF. CDR3 bases: TGCAGTGCTAGTGGGCGGGTTAGCACAGATACGCAGTATTTT.

This clonotype appeared once. The junction shows a germline mismatch at one end, possibly a read error. The rearrangement uses TRBV7-2 and TRBJ2-3; 12 bases match TRBD2. CDR1 and CDR2 (germline): SGHTA, FQGNSA. The CDR3 length is 18 residues. CDR3 protein: CARSSKGLAGPSTDTQYF. The DNA for the CDR3 is TGTGCCAGAAGCTCAAAGGGACTAGCGGGTCCTAGCACAGATACGCAGTATTTT. Combining the CDR3 with reference TRBV7-2 and TRBJ2-3 gives the whole variable domain GAGVSQSPSNKVTEKGKDVELRCDPISGHTALYWYRQSLGQGLEFLIYFQGNSAPDKSGLPSDRFSAERTGGSVSTLTIQRTQQEDSAVYLCARSSKGLAGPSTDTQYFGPGTRLTVL.

The chain is built from TRBV27 and TRBJ1-5; D not certain. The CDR3 spans 14 residues. CDR1 is MNHEY, CDR2 SMNVEV, per germline (reference sequence). Trimming stripped 3 bases from V and 2 bases from J, with 8 bases between. CDR3 nucleotide sequence: TGTGCCAGCAGTTTTTCGGAGGGCAATCAGCCCCAGCATTTT. This sequence encodes CASSFSEGNQPQHF.

This clonotype was seen ten or more times. V is TRBV6-5 and J is TRBJ1-2, with TRBD1 matching over 7 bases. The germline CDR1 and CDR2 sequences are MNHEY and SVGAGI. The CDR3 is made up of 13 amino acids. Trimming cost V 6 bases and J 3 bases; bases outside gene matches: 4. Written as DNA, the CDR3 is TGTGCCAGCAGAACCGACAGGGACTATGGCTACACCTTC. Protein sequence: CASRTDRDYGYTF.

This clonotype appeared many times. The J gene is TRBJ2-1, the V gene TRBV20-1; D remains ambiguous. The V gene's germline CDR1 is DFQATT and CDR2 SNEGSKA (reference sequence). The CDR3 covers 13 residues. Trimming stripped 3 bases from V and 7 bases from J, with 13 bases between. The CDR3 DNA reads as TGCAGTGCTAGTTGGGCCGGAGTAAATGAGCAGTTCTTC. Translation gives CSASWAGVNEQFF.